This TCR delta chain was identified during a study of gamma-delta T cells after stem cell transplantation. V lost 1 base, J lost 5 bases, and 26 bases stayed unmatched. The CDR3 contains 22 residues. Germline V gene lookup returns CDR1 GEAIGNYY and CDR2 EKD. TCRdb applied CATT to the RT-PCR reads for clone calling. This table holds about 2,400 delta-chain clones, under 55% found once. The sample was gamma-delta T cells. This TCR derives from a human donor. It is not recorded whose cells these are; they may come from a transplant donor. V is TRDV2 and J is TRDJ1; 11 nucleotides line up with TRDD3. Written as DNA, the CDR3 is TGTGCCTGTGACACTAACTTCCACCAGGGCGCGCGACTGGGGGATAATCTGGATAAACTCATCTTT. Its translation: CACDTNFHQGARLGDNLDKLIF.